The 28 T cell receptor beta chains below were found in one sample sequenced in a study of cytomegalovirus exposure and HLA in healthy donors. 60 Vbeta and 13 Jbeta primers were used in PCR. Using immunoSEQ multiplex PCR, the repertoire was profiled, and TCRdb retains in-frame clones only, with some absent. There are around 67,000 clones in the sample; roughly 80% occur only once, and around 7% lies in the top ten. What was sequenced was PBMCs. These TCRs come from a woman aged 25 to 45 in good health and CMV-seropositive.

The V gene is TRBV27, the J gene TRBJ2-2; 10 bases agree with TRBD1. In germline, CDR1 is MNHEY, CDR2 SMNVEV (reference sequence). The length of the CDR3 is 14 residues. J lost 8 bases, V lost 7 bases, and 7 bases had no gene match. The CDR3 DNA sequence: TGTGCCAGCACCAGGACAGGGGGTACTGGGGAGCTGTTTTTT. Translation: CASTRTGGTGELFF.

The rearrangement links TRBV5-6 to TRBJ1-1; D is perhaps TRBD1 (6 bases). CDR3 size: 15 residues. Germline CDR1 and CDR2: SGHDT and YYEEEE. The germline V and J ends were trimmed by 2 bases and 0 bases, with 11 bases remaining between them. The CDR3 region is CASSLPGEMNTEAFF. In DNA form, the CDR3 reads TGTGCCAGCAGCTTACCAGGGGAAATGAACACTGAAGCTTTCTTT.

The V call is TRBV5-4, the J call TRBJ1-1; perhaps TRBD1 as D (5 bases). The V gene's germline CDR1 is SGHNT and CDR2 YYREEE (reference sequence). Trimming shortened V by 2 bases and J by 0 bases, and 17 bases separated the two germline ends. The CDR3 spans 17 residues. CDR3 sequence: CASSLGPGGGVNTEAFF. CDR3 sequence (DNA): TGTGCCAGCAGCTTAGGGCCCGGGGGAGGTGTGAACACTGAAGCTTTCTTT.

V is TRBV30 and J is TRBJ1-3; D is ambiguous. The CDR3 is 15 amino acids. Trimming removed 2 bases from V and 0 bases from J, with 11 bases in between. The V gene's germline CDR1 is GTSNPN and CDR2 SVGIG (reference sequence). CDR3 amino acids: CAWSSGFSSGNTIYF. CDR3 in DNA: TGTGCCTGGAGTTCTGGTTTTAGCTCTGGAAACACCATATATTTT.

The genes are TRBV15 and TRBJ2-1, with D unclear. V lost 0 bases and J 6 bases, leaving 9 bases between the germline ends. The CDR3 loop spans 14 amino acids. Germline CDR1 is LNHNV and CDR2 is YYDKDF (reference sequence). The CDR3 DNA reads TGTGCCACCAGCAGAGATCTAGTCAGCAATGAGCAGTTCTTC. It translates to CATSRDLVSNEQFF.

The J gene is TRBJ2-2, the V gene TRBV6-5; 14 bases align to TRBD2. The CDR3 has 15 residues. J lost 6 bases, V lost 6 bases, and 3 bases had no gene match. CDR1 is MNHEY, CDR2 SVGAGI, per germline. The CDR3: CASRRLAGGPGELFF. The CDR3 DNA reads as TGTGCCAGCAGACGACTAGCGGGAGGGCCCGGGGAGCTGTTTTTT.

The chain carries TRBV6-5 and TRBJ2-7; D call uncertain. The length of the CDR3 is 13 residues. The V and J ends lost 6 bases and 0 bases respectively, with 9 bases between them. Germline V CDR1 and CDR2: MNHEY, SVGAGI. The CDR3: CASSISSSYEQYF. As DNA, the CDR3 is TGTGCCAGCAGCATTTCGAGCTCCTACGAGCAGTACTTC.

The gene calls are TRBV29-1 and TRBJ2-7, with TRBD1 matching over 9 bases. Germline values: CDR1 SQVTM, CDR2 ANQGSEA. Trimming cost V 2 bases and J 6 bases; bases outside gene matches: 5. The CDR3 sequence is 13 residues long. The CDR3 reads CSVERTGVREQYF. In DNA, the CDR3 is TGCAGCGTTGAACGGACAGGGGTACGCGAGCAGTACTTC.

The rearrangement uses TRBV6-1 and TRBJ1-5; D gene uncertain. The germline CDR1 and CDR2 sequences are MNHNS and SASEGT. The CDR3 is 13 amino acids. Between the trimmed V and J ends, which lost 0 bases and 6 bases, there was a span of 6 bases. CDR3 DNA: TGTGCCAGCAGTGAAGCTCGGAGTCAGCCCCAGCATTTT. Residues: CASSEARSQPQHF.

The V call is TRBV4-3, the J call TRBJ2-3, with TRBD2 identical over 9 bases. The CDR3 contains 16 residues. Germline assignment: CDR1 LGHNA and CDR2 YSLEER. Germline trimming cut 1 base from V and 3 bases from J; bases unmatched to any gene: 5. The CDR3 coding sequence is TGCGCCAGCAGCCAAGGTGGACTAGCGCTGACAGATACGCAGTATTTT. It codes for CASSQGGLALTDTQYF.

The chain carries TRBV28 and TRBJ2-7, with D possibly matching TRBD1 (5 bases). With 5 bases removed from V and 6 bases from J, the gap between germline ends came to 17 bases. The CDR3 has 14 amino acids. Germline V gives CDR1 MDHEN, CDR2 SYDVKM. CDR3 nucleotide sequence: TGTGCCAGCAGTCCTCCCCTTAGACAGTCCGAGCAGTACTTC. It codes for CASSPPLRQSEQYF.

In its sample, this clone was seen a few times. V and J are TRBV4-3 and TRBJ1-2; D may be TRBD1 (5 bases). From germline, CDR1 is LGHNA and CDR2 YSLEER. CDR3 size: 15 residues. V was trimmed by 4 bases and J by 2 bases, leaving 14 bases between them. The CDR3: CASSLEGRGNYGYTF. CDR3 bases: TGCGCCAGCAGCCTCGAGGGGCGGGGAAACTATGGCTACACCTTC.

V usage is TRBV6-1 and J usage is TRBJ1-2; TRBD1 agrees at 11 bases. V was pared by 1 base and J by 1 base, with 11 bases of the junction left unmatched. The CDR3 has 19 residues. Germline-derived CDR1 and CDR2 are MNHNS and SASEGT. CDR3 loop: CASSEGLWTGGQLNYGYTF. The CDR3 DNA reads as TGTGCCAGCAGTGAAGGACTCTGGACAGGGGGCCAGCTTAACTATGGCTACACCTTC.

The J gene is TRBJ2-7, the V gene TRBV6-1, with 10 bases fitting TRBD1. The length of the CDR3 is 18 residues. Germline CDR1 MNHNS, CDR2 SASEGT. V lost 2 bases, J lost 6 bases, and 16 bases stayed unmatched. The CDR3 is CASSEPRTGGRRVFEQYF. CDR3 nucleotide sequence: TGTGCCAGCAGTGAACCTAGGACAGGGGGGCGCAGGGTGTTCGAGCAGTACTTC.

The rearrangement links TRBV19 to TRBJ2-1; D unclear. In germline, CDR1 is LNHDA, CDR2 SQIVND (reference sequence). The V and J ends lost 6 bases and 8 bases respectively, with 14 bases between them. The CDR3 loop spans 13 amino acids. The CDR3 nucleotides read TGTGCCAGTAGACCGGTCTTGCGAGATGAGCAGTTCTTC. It specifies CASRPVLRDEQFF.

Only a few counts were recorded for this clone. The rearrangement links TRBV4-2 to TRBJ1-2; D is possibly TRBD1 (6 bases). V lost 0 bases, J lost 5 bases, and 13 bases lay in between. Germline V gives CDR1 LGHNA, CDR2 YNFKEQ. CDR3 length: 15 residues. CDR3: CASSQDGWTVYGYTF. CDR3 in DNA: TGTGCCAGCAGCCAAGACGGGTGGACAGTTTATGGCTACACCTTC.

This chain joins TRBV5-4 and TRBJ2-5; possibly TRBD1 for D (5 bases). This CDR3 contains 14 residues. From germline, CDR1 is SGHNT and CDR2 YYREEE (reference sequence). Trimming removed 3 bases at V and 5 bases at J, with 14 bases between. CDR3 nucleotides: TGTGCCAGCAGCTCGCAGGGTTTGGAGGAGACCCAGTACTTC. This codes for CASSSQGLEETQYF.

The V gene is TRBV28, the J gene TRBJ2-7, with 8 bases lining up with TRBD2. The junction had 9 bases not matched to a gene; V was cut back by 10 bases and J by 1 base. Germline V CDR1 and CDR2: MDHEN, SYDVKM. The CDR3 contains 14 residues. The CDR3 DNA follows: TGTGCCACTGCGCGCCCGGGGGGGTCCTACGAGCAGTACTTC. Translating gives CATARPGGSYEQYF.

The chain employs TRBV19 and TRBJ2-1, with 13 positions matching TRBD2. V trimming: 5 bases; J trimming: 5 bases; junction bases outside the gene matches: 3. Germline V lookup: CDR1 LNHDA, CDR2 SQIVND (reference sequence). CDR3 length: 15 amino acids. In DNA, the CDR3 is TGTGCCAGTAGTGTAGGGACTAGCGGGAACAATGAGCAGTTCTTC. It yields the protein CASSVGTSGNNEQFF. The full variable domain, completed using reference TRBV19 and TRBJ2-1, is DGGITQSPKYLFRKEGQNVTLSCEQNLNHDAMYWYRQDPGQGLRLIYYSQIVNDFQKGDIAEGYSVSREKKESFPLTVTSAQKNPTAFYLCASSVGTSGNNEQFFGPGTRLTVL.

The chain has TRBV7-2 and TRBJ2-3; TRBD2 agrees at 14 bases. The trim removed 4 bases at V and 6 bases at J, leaving 6 bases unmatched. The CDR3 runs 16 residues. The V gene's germline CDR1 is SGHTA and CDR2 FQGNSA. This chain's CDR3 is CASSSGLAGERDTQYF. CDR3 nucleotides: TGTGCCAGCAGCTCGGGACTAGCGGGGGAGCGGGATACGCAGTATTTT.

This clone was observed a few times. CDR3 DNA sequence: TGTGCCAGCAGTGAAGATTCCCCGGGAGTGGGAGGGGAGCAGTACTTC. Encoded protein: CASSEDSPGVGGEQYF. V and J are TRBV2 and TRBJ2-7, with 7 bases aligning to TRBD2. From germline, CDR1 is SNHLY and CDR2 FYNNEI. This CDR3 has 16 residues. V was pared by 1 base and J by 7 bases, with 13 bases of the junction left unmatched.

The V gene is TRBV11-3, the J gene TRBJ1-1, with D unresolved. CDR1 is SGHNT and CDR2 is YENEEA in the germline V gene. Trimming left V 3 bases short and J 1 base short, with 6 bases between. The CDR3 spans 13 residues. CDR3 DNA sequence: TGTGCCAGCAGCTTCTCAGAGAACACTGAAGCTTTCTTT. It specifies CASSFSENTEAFF.

The chain employs TRBV2 and TRBJ2-2; D remains ambiguous. The V and J ends lost 4 bases and 6 bases respectively, with 6 bases between them. The V gene's germline CDR1 is SNHLY and CDR2 FYNNEI. The CDR3 is 12 amino acids. CDR3 coding DNA: TGTGCCAGCAGTGCGGAGCCCGGGGAGCTGTTTTTT. Translation: CASSAEPGELFF.

The V and J genes are TRBV6-6 and TRBJ1-5; 7 nucleotides agree with TRBD1. CDR3 length equals 15 residues. Losses at the gene ends were 0 bases for V and 9 bases for J; bases not matched to a gene: 8. Germline CDR1 is MNHNY and CDR2 is SVGAGI (reference sequence). In DNA form, the CDR3 reads TGTGCCAGCAGTTACTCGACAGGGACGAGGGGGCCCCAGCATTTT. Its protein is CASSYSTGTRGPQHF.

The chain carries TRBV6-5 and TRBJ2-7; no clear D. Between the trimmed V and J ends, which lost 5 bases and 0 bases, there was a span of 14 bases. The CDR3 length is 15 residues. Germline loops: CDR1 MNHEY, CDR2 SVGAGI. The CDR3 region is CASSKESGSSYEQYF. The CDR3 DNA reads as TGTGCCAGCAGTAAAGAGTCAGGCAGCTCCTACGAGCAGTACTTC.

The chain's CDR3 is CASSQLAGGDTQYF. DNA for the CDR3: TGCGCCAGCAGCCAACTAGCGGGAGGTGATACGCAGTATTTT. The V and J genes are TRBV10-1 and TRBJ2-3; 12 nucleotides align to TRBD2. Germline V CDR1 and CDR2: WNHNN, SYGVQD (reference sequence). This CDR3 has 14 amino acids. V was clipped by 6 bases and J by 6 bases; unmatched bases: 4.

The rearrangement links TRBV13 to TRBJ2-3; a possible D gene is TRBD2 (6 bases). V was cut by 5 bases and J by 11 bases, with 14 bases left in between. This CDR3 contains 12 residues. Germline V gene data show CDR1 as PRHDT and CDR2 as FYEKMQ (reference sequence). The CDR3 is CASSRRGLRQYF. As DNA, the CDR3 is TGTGCCAGCAGCCGTCGGGGGTTAAGGCAGTATTTT. Combining the CDR3 with reference TRBV13 and TRBJ2-3 gives the whole variable domain AAGVIQSPRHLIKEKRETATLKCYPIPRHDTVYWYQQGPGQDPQFLISFYEKMQSDKGSIPDRFSAQQFSDYHSELNMSSLELGDSALYFCASSRRGLRQYFGPGTRLTVL.

The chain recombines TRBV14 with TRBJ2-3; D not certain. Germline CDR1 is SGHDN and CDR2 is FVKESK. The CDR3 covers 17 residues. Trimming shortened V by 3 bases and J by 2 bases, and 18 bases separated the two germline ends. For the CDR3, the DNA is TGTGCCAGCAGCCAGGAACGAGAGGTGATTTACACAGATACGCAGTATTTT. Encoded protein: CASSQEREVIYTDTQYF.